This TCR beta chain emerged from a study of blood T cell repertoires in COVID-19. The germline CDR1 and CDR2 sequences are LGHNT and FRNRAP. V lost 7 bases to trimming and J lost 11 bases, with 20 bases between them. CDR3 length: 13 amino acids. Sequenced by immunoSEQ multiplex PCR; TCRdb stores in-frame clones only, minus some. This table holds about 200,000 clones, about 78% found once. What was sequenced was peripheral blood. The rearrangement uses TRBV12-5 and TRBJ1-1; possibly TRBD1 for D (5 bases). The source is a woman aged 70-85 years with acute or convalescent COVID-19. CDR3 nucleotide sequence: TGTGCTAGTGCTAAAGAGCCGGGGGTCGCGGCTTTCTTT. It codes for CASAKEPGVAAFF.